This TCR beta chain was retrieved from a study of cytotoxic CD8 clonotypes in ibrutinib-treated CLL. For the study at large: The patient breakdown showed approximately 11 relapsed/refractory and under 16 treatment-naive cases, with under 18 IGHV unmutated. Whole-study results and caveats: Timing of sampling differed between sustained-remission and progressing patients. Clonality (at baseline) was higher than in age-matched healthy donors and tracked circulating CD8+ T-cell counts.

In the case of this clone: What it binds is unknown.

This table comes from immunoSEQ multiplex PCR, and its TCRdb copy is limited to in-frame clones, with some not included. The data show about 76,000 clones, with 86% seen just once and under 7% held by the top ten. Per germline, CDR1 SGHNT and CDR2 YYREEE (reference sequence). V was pared by 0 bases and J by 8 bases, with 9 bases between. The CDR3 spans 13 residues. The material sequenced was PBMCs, taken before ibrutinib treatment. This TCR was recovered from a human donor with chronic lymphocytic leukemia. The rearrangement links TRBV5-4 to TRBJ2-1; D might be TRBD1 or TRBD2, each matching 5 bases. CDR3 sequence (DNA): TGTGCCAGCAGCTTGGGGGACGAATATGAGCAGTTCTTC. Translated, it gives CASSLGDEYEQFF.